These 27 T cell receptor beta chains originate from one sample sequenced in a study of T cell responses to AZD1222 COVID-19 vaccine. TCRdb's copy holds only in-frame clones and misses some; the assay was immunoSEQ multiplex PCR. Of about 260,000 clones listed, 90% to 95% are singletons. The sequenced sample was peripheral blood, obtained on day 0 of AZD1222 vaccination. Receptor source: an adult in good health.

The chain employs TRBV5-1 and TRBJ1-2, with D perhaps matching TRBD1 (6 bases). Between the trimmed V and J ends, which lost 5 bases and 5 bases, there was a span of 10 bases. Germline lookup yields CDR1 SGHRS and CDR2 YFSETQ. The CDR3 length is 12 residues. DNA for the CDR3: TGCGCCAGCAGACAGGGAGGGTATGGCTACACCTTC. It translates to CASRQGGYGYTF.

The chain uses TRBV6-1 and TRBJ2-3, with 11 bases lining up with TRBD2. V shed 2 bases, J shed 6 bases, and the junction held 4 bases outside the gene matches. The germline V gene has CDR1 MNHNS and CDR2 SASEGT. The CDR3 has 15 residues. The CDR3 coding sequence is TGTGCCAGCAGTGAAACTAGCGGGGGACGGGATACGCAGTATTTT. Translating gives CASSETSGGRDTQYF.

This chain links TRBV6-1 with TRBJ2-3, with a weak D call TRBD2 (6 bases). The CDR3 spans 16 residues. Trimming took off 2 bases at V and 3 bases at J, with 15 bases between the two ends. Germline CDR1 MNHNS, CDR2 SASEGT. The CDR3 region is CASSEYGAGITDTQYF. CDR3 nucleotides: TGTGCCAGCAGTGAATATGGAGCGGGCATAACAGATACGCAGTATTTT.

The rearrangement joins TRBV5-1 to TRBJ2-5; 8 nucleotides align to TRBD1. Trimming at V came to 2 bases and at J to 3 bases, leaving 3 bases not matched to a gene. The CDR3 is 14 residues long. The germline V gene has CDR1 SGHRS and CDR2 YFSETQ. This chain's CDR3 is CASSFDRGEETQYF. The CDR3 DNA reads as TGCGCCAGCAGCTTTGACAGGGGTGAAGAGACCCAGTACTTC.

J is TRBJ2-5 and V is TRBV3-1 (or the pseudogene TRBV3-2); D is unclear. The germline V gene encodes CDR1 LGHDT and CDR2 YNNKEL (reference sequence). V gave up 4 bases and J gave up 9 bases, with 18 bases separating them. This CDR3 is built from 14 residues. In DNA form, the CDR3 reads TGTGCCAGCAGCCCCTTGGCCTCGGTGATCGCCCAGTACTTC. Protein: CASSPLASVIAQYF.

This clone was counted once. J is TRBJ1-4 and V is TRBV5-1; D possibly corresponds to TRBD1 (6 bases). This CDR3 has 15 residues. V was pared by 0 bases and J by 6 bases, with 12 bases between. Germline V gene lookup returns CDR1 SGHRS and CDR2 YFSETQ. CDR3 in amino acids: CASSLERGVYEKLFF. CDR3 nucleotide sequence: TGCGCCAGCAGCTTGGAAAGGGGGGTATATGAAAAACTGTTTTTT.

The CDR3 DNA follows: TGTGCCAGCAGCCCCCGGACTAGCTCCTACAATGAGCAGTTCTTC. Its protein is CASSPRTSSYNEQFF. V usage is TRBV7-9 and J usage is TRBJ2-1, with 7 bases identical to TRBD2. The CDR3 loop spans 15 amino acids. The germline CDR1 and CDR2 sequences are SEHNR and FQNEAQ (reference sequence). Losses at the gene ends were 5 bases for V and 0 bases for J; bases not matched to a gene: 4.

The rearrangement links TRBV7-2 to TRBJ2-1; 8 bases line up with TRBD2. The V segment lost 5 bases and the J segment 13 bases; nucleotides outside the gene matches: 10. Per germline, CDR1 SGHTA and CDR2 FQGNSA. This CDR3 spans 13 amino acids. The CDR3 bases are TGTGCCAGCAGCCCGGGGGGGGTGAGCCTTCAGTTCTTC. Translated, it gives CASSPGGVSLQFF.

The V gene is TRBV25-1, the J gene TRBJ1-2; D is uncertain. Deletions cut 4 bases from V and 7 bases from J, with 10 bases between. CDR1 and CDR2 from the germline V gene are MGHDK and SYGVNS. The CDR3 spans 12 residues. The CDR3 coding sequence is TGTGCCAGCAGTGGCGGGCTCTCTGGCTACACCTTC. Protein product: CASSGGLSGYTF.

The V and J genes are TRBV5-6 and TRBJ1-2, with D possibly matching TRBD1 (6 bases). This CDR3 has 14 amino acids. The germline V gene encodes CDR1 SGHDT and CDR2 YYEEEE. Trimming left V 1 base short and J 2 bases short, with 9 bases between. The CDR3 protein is CASSLFGQNYGYTF. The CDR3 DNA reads TGTGCCAGCAGCTTGTTTGGACAGAACTATGGCTACACCTTC.

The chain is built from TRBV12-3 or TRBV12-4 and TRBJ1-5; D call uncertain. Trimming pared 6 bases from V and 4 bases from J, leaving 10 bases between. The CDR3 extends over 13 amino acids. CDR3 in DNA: TGTGCCAGCAGCTGGTCCTTAAATCAGCCCCAGCATTTT. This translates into CASSWSLNQPQHF.

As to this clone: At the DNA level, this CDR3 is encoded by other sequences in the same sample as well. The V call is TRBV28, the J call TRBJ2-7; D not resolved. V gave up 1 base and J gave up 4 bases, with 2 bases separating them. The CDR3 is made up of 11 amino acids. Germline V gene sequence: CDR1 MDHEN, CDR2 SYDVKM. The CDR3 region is CASSLFYEQYF. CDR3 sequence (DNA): TGTGCCAGCAGTTTATTTTACGAGCAGTACTTC.

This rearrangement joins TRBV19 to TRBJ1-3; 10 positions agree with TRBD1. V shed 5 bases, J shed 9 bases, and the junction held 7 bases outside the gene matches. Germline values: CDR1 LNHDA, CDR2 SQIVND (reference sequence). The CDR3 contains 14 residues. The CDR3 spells CASSAGTGESTIYF. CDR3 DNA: TGTGCCAGTAGTGCCGGGACAGGGGAGAGCACCATATATTTT.

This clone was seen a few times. The CDR3 spells CASSPGGAGAYNEQFF. The CDR3 nucleotides are TGTGCCAGCAGCCCGGGGGGGGCGGGGGCTTACAATGAGCAGTTCTTC. V is TRBV7-2 and J is TRBJ2-1, with 8 bases that match TRBD2. Looked up from germline, CDR1 is SGHTA and CDR2 is FQGNSA. V trimming: 5 bases; J trimming: 4 bases; junction bases outside the gene matches: 10. The CDR3 contains 16 residues.

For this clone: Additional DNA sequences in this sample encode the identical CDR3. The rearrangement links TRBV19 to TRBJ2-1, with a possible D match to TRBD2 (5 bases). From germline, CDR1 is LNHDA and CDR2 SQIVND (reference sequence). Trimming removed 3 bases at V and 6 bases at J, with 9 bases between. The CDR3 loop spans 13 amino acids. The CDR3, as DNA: TGTGCCAGTAGTATCGGCGGGTTCAATGAGCAGTTCTTC. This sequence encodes CASSIGGFNEQFF.

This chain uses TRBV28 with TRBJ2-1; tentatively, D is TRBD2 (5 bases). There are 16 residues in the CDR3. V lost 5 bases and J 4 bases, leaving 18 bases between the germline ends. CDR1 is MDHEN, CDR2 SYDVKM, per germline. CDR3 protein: CASSPGGTTQYNEQFF. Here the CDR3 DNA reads TGTGCCAGCAGTCCAGGAGGTACCACCCAATACAATGAGCAGTTCTTC. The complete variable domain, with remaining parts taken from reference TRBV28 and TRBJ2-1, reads DVKVTQSSRYLVKRTGEKVFLECVQDMDHENMFWYRQDPGLGLRLIYFSYDVKMKEKGDIPEGYSVSREKKERFSLILESASTNQTSMYLCASSPGGTTQYNEQFFGPGTRLTVL.

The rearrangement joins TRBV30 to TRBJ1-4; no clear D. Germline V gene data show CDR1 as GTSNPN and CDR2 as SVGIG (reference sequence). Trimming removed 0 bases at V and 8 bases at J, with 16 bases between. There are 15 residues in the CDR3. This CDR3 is CAWSVPTRNREKLFF. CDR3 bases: TGTGCCTGGAGTGTGCCGACTCGAAATCGGGAAAAACTGTTTTTT. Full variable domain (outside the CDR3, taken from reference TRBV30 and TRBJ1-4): SQTIHQWPATLVQPVGSPLSLECTVEGTSNPNLYWYRQAAGRGLQLLFYSVGIGQISSEVPQNLSASRPQDRQFILSSKKLLLSDSGFYLCAWSVPTRNREKLFFGSGTQLSVL.

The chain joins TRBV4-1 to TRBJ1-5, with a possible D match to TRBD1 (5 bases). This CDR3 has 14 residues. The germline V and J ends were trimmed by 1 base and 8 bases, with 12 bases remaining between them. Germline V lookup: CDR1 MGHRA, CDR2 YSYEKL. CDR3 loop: CASSQGGGFKPQHF. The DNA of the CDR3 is TGCGCCAGCAGCCAAGGGGGGGGGTTTAAGCCCCAGCATTTT.

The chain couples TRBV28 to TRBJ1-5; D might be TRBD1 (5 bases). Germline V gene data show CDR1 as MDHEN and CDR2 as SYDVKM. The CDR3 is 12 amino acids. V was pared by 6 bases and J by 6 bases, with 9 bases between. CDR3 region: CASRQGGQPQHF. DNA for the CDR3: TGTGCCAGCAGGCAGGGCGGTCAGCCCCAGCATTTT.

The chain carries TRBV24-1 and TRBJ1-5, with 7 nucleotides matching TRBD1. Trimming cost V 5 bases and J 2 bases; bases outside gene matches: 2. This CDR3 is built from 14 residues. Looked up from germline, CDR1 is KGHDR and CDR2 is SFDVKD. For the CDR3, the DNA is TGTGCCACCAGTGCCGACAGGGGCAATCAGCCCCAGCATTTT. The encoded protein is CATSADRGNQPQHF.

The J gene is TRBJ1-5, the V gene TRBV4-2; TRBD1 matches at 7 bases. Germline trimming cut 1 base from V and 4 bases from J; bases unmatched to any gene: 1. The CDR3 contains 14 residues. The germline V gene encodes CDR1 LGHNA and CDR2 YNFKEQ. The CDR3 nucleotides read TGTGCCAGCAGCCAAGCAGGGGGAAATCAGCCCCAGCATTTT. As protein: CASSQAGGNQPQHF.

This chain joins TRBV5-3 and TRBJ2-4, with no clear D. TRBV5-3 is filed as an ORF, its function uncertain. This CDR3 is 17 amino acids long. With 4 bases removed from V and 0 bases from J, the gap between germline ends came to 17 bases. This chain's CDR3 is CARSPCELNLAKNIQYF. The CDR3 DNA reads TGTGCCAGAAGCCCTTGCGAATTAAATCTAGCCAAAAACATTCAGTACTTC.

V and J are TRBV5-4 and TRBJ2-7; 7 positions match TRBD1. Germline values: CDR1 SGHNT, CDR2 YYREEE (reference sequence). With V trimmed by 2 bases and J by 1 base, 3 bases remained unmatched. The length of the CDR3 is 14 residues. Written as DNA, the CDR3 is TGTGCCAGCAGCTTCCTGGACAGGTCCTACGAGCAGTACTTC. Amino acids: CASSFLDRSYEQYF.

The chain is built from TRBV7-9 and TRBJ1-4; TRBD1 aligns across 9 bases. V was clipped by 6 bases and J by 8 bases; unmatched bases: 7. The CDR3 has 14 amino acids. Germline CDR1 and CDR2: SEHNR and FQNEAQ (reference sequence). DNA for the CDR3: TGTGCCAGCAGTCAGACAGGGGGACGGGAAAAACTGTTTTTT. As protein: CASSQTGGREKLFF.

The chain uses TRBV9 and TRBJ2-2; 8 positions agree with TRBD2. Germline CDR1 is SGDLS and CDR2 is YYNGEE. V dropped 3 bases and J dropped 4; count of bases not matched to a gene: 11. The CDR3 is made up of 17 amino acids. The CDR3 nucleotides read TGTGCCAGCAGCGGGTTGCAGGCGGGAGGTGGCACCGGGGAGCTGTTTTTT. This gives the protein CASSGLQAGGGTGELFF.

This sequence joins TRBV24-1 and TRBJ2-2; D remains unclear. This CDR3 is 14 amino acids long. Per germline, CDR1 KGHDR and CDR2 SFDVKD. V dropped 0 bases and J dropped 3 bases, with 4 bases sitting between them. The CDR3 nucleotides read TGTGCCACCAGTGATTTGCAGTACACCGGGGAGCTGTTTTTT. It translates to CATSDLQYTGELFF.

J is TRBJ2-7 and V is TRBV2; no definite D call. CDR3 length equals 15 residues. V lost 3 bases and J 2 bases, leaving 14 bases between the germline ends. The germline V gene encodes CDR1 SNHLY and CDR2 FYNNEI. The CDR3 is CASSDPFIGTYEQYF. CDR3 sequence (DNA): TGTGCCAGCAGTGACCCCTTCATAGGAACCTACGAGCAGTACTTC. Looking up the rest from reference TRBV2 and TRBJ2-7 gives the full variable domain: EPEVTQTPSHQVTQMGQEVILRCVPISNHLYFYWYRQILGQKVEFLVSFYNNEISEKSEIFDDQFSVERPDGSNFTLKIRSTKLEDSAMYFCASSDPFIGTYEQYFGPGTRLTVT.